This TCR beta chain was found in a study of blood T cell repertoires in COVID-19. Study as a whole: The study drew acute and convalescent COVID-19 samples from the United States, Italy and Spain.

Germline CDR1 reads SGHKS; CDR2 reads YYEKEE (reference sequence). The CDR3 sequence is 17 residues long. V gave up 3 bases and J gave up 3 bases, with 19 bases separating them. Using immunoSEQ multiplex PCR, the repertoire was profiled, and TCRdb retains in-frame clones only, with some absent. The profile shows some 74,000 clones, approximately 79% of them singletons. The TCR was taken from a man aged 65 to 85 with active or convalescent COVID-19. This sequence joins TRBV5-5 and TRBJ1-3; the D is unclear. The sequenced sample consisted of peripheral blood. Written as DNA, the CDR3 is TGTGCCAGCAGCTATCGGGTGACTTCGAATGGTGGAAACACCATATATTTT. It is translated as CASSYRVTSNGGNTIYF.